The 2 T cell receptor beta chains listed next were all sequenced from one sample in a study of T cells in women clearing cervical HPV infection. Data came from immunoSEQ multiplex PCR; TCRdb stores just in-frame clones and leaves some out. The sample has fewer than 40,000 clones; the top ten hold about 6.8%. The sequencing sample was made of blood buffy coat. The receptor source for this set is a woman aged 18-70 years with a cervical HPV16 infection that either progressed to CIN3+ or cleared (not recorded which).

For this clone: The read terminates 3 residues ahead of where the CDR3 ends, so the germline J gene completes it. The J gene is TRBJ2-7, the V gene TRBV28; TRBD1 matches 8 bases. From germline, CDR1 is MDHEN and CDR2 SYDVKM. This CDR3 region has 13 residues. The V gene end was trimmed by 8 bases and the J gene end by 3 bases; junction bases not matched to a gene: 6. The CDR3 DNA, read in part, is TGTGCCAGCCAGGGACAGGTGATCTACGAG. It codes for CASQGQVIYE. The CDR3 in full is CASQGQVIYEQYF.

A remark on this clone: Read sequence stops 3 residues before the CDR3 end, and the germline J gene provides the missing end. V is TRBV20-1 and J is TRBJ2-7; D ambiguous. Trimming shortened V by 6 bases and J by 5 bases, and 17 bases separated the two germline ends. This CDR3 is built from 13 residues. Germline CDR1 DFQATT, CDR2 SNEGSKA (reference sequence). The part of the CDR3 DNA that was read is TGCAGTGCGAAAAAGCCCCTAGGAGACGAG. Translating it yields CSAKKPLGDE. The CDR3 as a whole reads CSAKKPLGDEQYF.